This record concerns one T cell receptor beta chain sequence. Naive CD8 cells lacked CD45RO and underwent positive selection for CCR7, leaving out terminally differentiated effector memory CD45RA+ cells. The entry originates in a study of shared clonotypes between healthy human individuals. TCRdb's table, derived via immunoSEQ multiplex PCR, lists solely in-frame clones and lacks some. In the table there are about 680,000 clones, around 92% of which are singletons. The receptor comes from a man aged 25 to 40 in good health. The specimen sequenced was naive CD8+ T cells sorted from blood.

The chain's CDR3 is CASSFPGDSLNTEAFF. The DNA of the CDR3 is TGTGCCAGCAGCTTTCCAGGGGACAGTCTCAACACTGAAGCTTTCTTT. The chain employs TRBV7-2 and TRBJ1-1; 7 bases are shared with TRBD1. This CDR3 is 16 amino acids long. Trimming removed 3 bases from V and 2 bases from J; junction bases left unmatched: 9. The germline gives CDR1 SGHTA, CDR2 FQGNSA.